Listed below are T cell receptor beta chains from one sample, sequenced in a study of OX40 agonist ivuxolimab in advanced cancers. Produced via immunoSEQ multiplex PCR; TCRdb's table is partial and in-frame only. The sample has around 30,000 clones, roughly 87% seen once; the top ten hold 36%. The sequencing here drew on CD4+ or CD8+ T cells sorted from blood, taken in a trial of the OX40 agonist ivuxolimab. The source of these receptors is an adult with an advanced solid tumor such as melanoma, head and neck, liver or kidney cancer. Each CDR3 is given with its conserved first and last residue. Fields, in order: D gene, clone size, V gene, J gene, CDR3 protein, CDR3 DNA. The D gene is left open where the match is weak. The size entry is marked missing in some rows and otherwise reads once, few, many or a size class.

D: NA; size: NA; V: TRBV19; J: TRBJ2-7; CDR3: CASSAGQSSSYEQYF; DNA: TGTGCCAGTAGTGCCGGACAATCTAGCTCCTACGAGCAGTACTTC
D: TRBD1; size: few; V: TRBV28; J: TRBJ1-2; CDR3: CASSLSGGPYYGYTF; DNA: TGTGCCAGCAGTTTATCAGGGGGTCCTTACTATGGCTACACCTTC
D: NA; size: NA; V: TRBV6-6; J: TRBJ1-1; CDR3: CASIVGVREAFF; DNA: TGTGCCAGCATAGTGGGAGTTCGGGAAGCTTTCTTT
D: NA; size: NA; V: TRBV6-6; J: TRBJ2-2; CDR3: CASSYQGAGELFF; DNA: TGTGCCAGCAGTTACCAAGGGGCCGGGGAGCTGTTTTTT
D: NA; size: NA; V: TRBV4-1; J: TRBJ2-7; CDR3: CASSQGQEVTYEQYF; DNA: TGCGCCAGCAGCCAAGGACAAGAAGTAACCTACGAGCAGTACTTC
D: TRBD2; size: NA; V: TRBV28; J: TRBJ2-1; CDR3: CASMTLRLAGVHEQFF; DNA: TGTGCCAGCATGACTCTTAGACTAGCGGGAGTCCATGAGCAGTTCTTC
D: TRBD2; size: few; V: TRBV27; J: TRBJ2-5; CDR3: CASSLWTSGQETQYF; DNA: TGTGCCAGCAGTTTATGGACTAGCGGGCAAGAGACCCAGTACTTC
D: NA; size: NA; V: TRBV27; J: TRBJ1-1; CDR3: CASSTRDIIAEAFF; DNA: TGTGCCAGCAGTACTAGAGATATTATCGCTGAAGCTTTCTTT
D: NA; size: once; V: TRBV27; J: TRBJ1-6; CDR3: CASSLRGLDLVNSPLHF; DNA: TGTGCCAGCAGTTTACGGGGCCTCGACCTCGTTAATTCACCCCTCCACTTT
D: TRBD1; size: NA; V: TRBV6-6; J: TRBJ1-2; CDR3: CASSPGGAEYGYTF; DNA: TGTGCCAGCAGTCCAGGGGGCGCGGAGTATGGCTACACCTTC
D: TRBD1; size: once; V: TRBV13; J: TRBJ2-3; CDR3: CASSPAGQGDYTDTQYF; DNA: TGTGCCAGCAGCCCCGCGGGACAGGGAGATTACACAGATACGCAGTATTTT
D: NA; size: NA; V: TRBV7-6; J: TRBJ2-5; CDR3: CASSLGVVEQETQYF; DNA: TGTGCCAGCAGCTTAGGCGTTGTAGAACAAGAGACCCAGTACTTC
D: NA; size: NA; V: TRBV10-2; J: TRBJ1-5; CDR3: CASSELRSNQPQHF; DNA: TGCGCCAGCAGTGAGCTCAGGAGCAATCAGCCCCAGCATTTT
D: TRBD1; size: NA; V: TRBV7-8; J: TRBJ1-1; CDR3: CASSPYPGQGNTEAFF; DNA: TGTGCCAGCAGCCCTTATCCGGGACAGGGTAACACTGAAGCTTTCTTT
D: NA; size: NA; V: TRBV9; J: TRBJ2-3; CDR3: CASSVAGSDTQYF; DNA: TGTGCCAGCAGCGTAGCAGGGTCAGATACGCAGTATTTT
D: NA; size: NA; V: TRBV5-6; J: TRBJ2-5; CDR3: CASSLGGTVQETQYF; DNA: TGTGCCAGCAGCTTAGGGGGGACAGTTCAAGAGACCCAGTACTTC
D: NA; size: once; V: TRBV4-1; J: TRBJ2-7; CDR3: CASSQSGMPSYEQYF; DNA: TGCGCCAGCAGCCAATCAGGGATGCCGTCCTACGAGCAGTACTTC
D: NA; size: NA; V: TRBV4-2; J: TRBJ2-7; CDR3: CASSQDYRGRSYEQYF; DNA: TGTGCCAGCAGCCAAGATTATCGAGGTAGGAGCTACGAGCAGTACTTC
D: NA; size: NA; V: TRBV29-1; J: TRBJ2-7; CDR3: CSVGSGVDEQYF; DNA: TGCAGCGTTGGCTCAGGGGTGGACGAGCAGTACTTC
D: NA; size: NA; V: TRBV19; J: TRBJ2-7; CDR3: CASSIGTRGTYEQYF; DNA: TGTGCCAGTAGTATTGGGACGAGAGGGACCTACGAGCAGTACTTC
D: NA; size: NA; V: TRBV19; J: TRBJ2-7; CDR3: CASSMTVSYEQYF; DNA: TGTGCCAGTAGTATGACAGTTTCCTACGAGCAGTACTTC
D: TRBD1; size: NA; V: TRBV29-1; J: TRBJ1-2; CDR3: CSVEGQGANYGYTF; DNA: TGCAGCGTTGAAGGCCAGGGGGCTAACTATGGCTACACCTTC
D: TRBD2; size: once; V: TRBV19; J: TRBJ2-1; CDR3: CASSWSSGGVDEQFF; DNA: TGTGCCAGTAGTTGGTCTAGCGGGGGTGTGGATGAGCAGTTCTTC
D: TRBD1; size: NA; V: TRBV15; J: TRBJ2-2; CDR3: CATSSRTGVNTGELFF; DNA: TGTGCCACCAGCTCACGGACAGGAGTAAACACCGGGGAGCTGTTTTTT
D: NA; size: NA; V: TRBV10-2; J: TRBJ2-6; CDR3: CASSESEQFKANVLTF; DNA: TGCGCCAGCAGTGAGAGTGAACAGTTTAAGGCCAACGTCCTGACTTTC
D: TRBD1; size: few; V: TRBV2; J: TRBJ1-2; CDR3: CASSDGTGNYGYTF; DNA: TGTGCCAGCAGTGATGGGACAGGAAACTATGGCTACACCTTC
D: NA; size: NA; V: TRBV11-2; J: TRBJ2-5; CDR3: CASSLWGQETQYF; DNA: TGTGCCAGCAGCTTATGGGGCCAAGAGACCCAGTACTTC
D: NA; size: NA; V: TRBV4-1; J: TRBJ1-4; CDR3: CASSQEETGTNEKLFF; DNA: TGCGCCAGCAGCCAAGAAGAAACAGGGACTAATGAAAAACTGTTTTTT
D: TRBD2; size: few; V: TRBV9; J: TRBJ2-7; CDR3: CASSPGGYEQYF; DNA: TGTGCCAGCAGTCCGGGGGGGTACGAGCAGTACTTC
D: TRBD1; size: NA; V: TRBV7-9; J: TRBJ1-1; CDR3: CASSFTDRADTEAFF; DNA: TGTGCCAGCAGCTTCACGGACAGGGCGGACACTGAAGCTTTCTTT
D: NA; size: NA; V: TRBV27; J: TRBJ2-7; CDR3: CASSPASSSYEQYF; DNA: TGTGCCAGCAGCCCGGCCTCAAGCTCCTACGAGCAGTACTTC
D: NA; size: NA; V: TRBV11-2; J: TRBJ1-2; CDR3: CASSLEGGYGYTF; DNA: TGTGCCAGCAGCTTAGAGGGGGGCTATGGCTACACCTTC
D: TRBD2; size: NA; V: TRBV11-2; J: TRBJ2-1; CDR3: CASSPLAGGNYNEQFF; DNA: TGTGCCAGCAGCCCCCTAGCGGGGGGGAACTACAATGAGCAGTTCTTC
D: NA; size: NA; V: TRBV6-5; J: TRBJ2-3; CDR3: CASSPKGTDTQYF; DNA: TGTGCCAGCAGTCCGAAGGGAACAGATACGCAGTATTTT
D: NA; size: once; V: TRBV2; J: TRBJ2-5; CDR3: CASSEIGGTQYF; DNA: TGTGCCAGCAGTGAAATCGGGGGGACCCAGTACTTC
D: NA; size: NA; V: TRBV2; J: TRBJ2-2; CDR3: CASSEGTGNTGELFF; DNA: TGTGCCAGCAGTGAAGGTACAGGGAACACCGGGGAGCTGTTTTTT
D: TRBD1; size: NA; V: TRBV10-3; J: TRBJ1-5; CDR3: CAISDHGETGWNNQPQHF; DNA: TGTGCCATCAGTGACCATGGGGAGACAGGGTGGAACAATCAGCCCCAGCATTTT
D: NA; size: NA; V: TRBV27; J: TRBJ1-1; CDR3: CASSLGLPNTEAFF; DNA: TGTGCCAGCAGTTTGGGTTTGCCGAACACTGAAGCTTTCTTT